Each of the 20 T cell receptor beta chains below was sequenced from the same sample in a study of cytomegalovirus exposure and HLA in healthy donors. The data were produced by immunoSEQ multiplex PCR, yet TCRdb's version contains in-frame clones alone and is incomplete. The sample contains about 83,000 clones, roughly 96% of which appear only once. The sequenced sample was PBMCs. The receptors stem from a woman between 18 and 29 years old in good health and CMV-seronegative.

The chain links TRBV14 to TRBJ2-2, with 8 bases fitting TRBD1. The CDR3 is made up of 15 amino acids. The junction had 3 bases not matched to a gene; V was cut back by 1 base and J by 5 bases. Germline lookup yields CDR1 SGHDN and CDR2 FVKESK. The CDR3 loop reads CASSQGDRSTGELFF. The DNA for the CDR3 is TGTGCCAGCAGCCAAGGGGACAGGTCTACCGGGGAGCTGTTTTTT.

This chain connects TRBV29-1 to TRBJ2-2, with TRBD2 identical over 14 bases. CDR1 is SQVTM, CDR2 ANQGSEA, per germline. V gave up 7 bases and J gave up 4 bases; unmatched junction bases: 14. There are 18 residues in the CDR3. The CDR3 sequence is CSAQGTSGRPRGTGELFF. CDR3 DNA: TGCAGCGCGCAGGGGACTAGCGGGAGACCCCGAGGCACCGGGGAGCTGTTTTTT.

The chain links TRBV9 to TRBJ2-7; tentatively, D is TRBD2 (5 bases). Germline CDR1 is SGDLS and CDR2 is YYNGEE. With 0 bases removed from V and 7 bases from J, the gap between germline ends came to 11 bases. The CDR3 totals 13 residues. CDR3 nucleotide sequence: TGTGCCAGCAGCGTAGACCAGAGAGGGGAGCAGTACTTC. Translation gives CASSVDQRGEQYF.

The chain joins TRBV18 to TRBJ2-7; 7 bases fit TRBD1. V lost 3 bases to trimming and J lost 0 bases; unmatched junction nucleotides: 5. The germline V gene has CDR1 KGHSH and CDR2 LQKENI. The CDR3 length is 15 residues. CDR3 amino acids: CASSPGTVNSYEQYF. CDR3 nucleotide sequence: TGTGCCAGCTCACCTGGGACAGTAAACTCCTACGAGCAGTACTTC.

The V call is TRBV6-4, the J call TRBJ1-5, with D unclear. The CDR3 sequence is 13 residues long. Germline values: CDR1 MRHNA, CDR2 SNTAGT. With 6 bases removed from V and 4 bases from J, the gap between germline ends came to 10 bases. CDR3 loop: CASSPTENQPQHF. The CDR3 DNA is TGTGCCAGCAGCCCCACAGAGAATCAGCCCCAGCATTTT.

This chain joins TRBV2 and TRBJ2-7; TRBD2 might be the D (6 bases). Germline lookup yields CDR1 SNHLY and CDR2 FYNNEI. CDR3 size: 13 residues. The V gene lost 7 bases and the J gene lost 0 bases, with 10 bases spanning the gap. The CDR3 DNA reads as TGTGCCAGCATAGGCGGGGTCTCCTACGAGCAGTACTTC. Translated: CASIGGVSYEQYF.

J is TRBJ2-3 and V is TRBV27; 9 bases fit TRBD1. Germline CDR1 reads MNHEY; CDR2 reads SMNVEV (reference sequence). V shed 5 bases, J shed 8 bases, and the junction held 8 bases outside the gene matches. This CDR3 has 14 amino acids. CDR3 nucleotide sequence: TGTGCCAGCAGTAGGGACAGGGAATACGGTACGCAGTATTTT. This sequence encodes CASSRDREYGTQYF.

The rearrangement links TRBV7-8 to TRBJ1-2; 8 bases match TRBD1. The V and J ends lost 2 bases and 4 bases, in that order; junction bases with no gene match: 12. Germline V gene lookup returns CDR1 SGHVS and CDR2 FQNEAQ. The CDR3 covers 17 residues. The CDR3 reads CASSLLILGQVLYGYTF. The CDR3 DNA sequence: TGTGCCAGCAGCTTATTAATTCTGGGACAGGTCCTCTATGGCTACACCTTC.

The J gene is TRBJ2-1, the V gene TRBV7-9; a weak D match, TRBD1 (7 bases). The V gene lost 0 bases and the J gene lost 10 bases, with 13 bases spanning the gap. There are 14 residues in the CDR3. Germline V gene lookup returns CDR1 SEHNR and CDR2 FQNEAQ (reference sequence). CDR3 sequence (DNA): TGTGCCAGCAGCTTAGCCTCTGCAGGGGGGGAGCAGTTCTTC. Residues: CASSLASAGGEQFF.

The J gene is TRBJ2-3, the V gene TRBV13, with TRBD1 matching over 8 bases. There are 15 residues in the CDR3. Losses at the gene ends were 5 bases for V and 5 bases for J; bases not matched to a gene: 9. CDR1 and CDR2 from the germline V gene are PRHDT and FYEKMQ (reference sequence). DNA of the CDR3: TGTGCCAGCAGCCTTGGACAGGGTGTCTTAGATACGCAGTATTTT. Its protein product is CASSLGQGVLDTQYF.

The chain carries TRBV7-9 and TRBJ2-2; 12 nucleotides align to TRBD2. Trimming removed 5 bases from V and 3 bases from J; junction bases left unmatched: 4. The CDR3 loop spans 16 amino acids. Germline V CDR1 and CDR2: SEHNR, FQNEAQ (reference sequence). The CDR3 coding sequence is TGTGCCAGCAGCCGACTAGCGGGAGTCGACACCGGGGAGCTGTTTTTT. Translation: CASSRLAGVDTGELFF.

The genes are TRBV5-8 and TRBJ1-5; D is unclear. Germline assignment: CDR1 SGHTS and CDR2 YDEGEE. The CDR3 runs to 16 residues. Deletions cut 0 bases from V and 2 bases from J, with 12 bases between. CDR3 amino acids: CASSLDAGEGNQPQHF. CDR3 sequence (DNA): TGTGCCAGCAGCTTGGACGCGGGCGAAGGCAATCAGCCCCAGCATTTT.

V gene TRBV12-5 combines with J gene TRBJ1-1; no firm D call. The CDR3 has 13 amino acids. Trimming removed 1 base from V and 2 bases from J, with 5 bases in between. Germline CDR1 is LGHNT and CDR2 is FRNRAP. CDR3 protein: CASGLGGNTEAFF. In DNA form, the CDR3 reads TGTGCTAGTGGTTTGGGCGGTAACACTGAAGCTTTCTTT. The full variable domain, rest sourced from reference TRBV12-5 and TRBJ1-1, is DARVTQTPRHKVTEMGQEVTMRCQPILGHNTVFWYRQTMMQGLELLAYFRNRAPLDDSGMPKDRFSAEMPDATLATLKIQPSEPRDSAVYFCASGLGGNTEAFFGQGTRLTVV.

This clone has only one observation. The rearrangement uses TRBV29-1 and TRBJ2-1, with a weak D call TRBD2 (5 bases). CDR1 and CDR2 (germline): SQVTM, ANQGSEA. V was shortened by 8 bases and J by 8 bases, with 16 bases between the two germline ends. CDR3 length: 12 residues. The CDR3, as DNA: TGCAGCCTCACTCAGGCGGAGGATGAGCAGTTCTTC. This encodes CSLTQAEDEQFF.

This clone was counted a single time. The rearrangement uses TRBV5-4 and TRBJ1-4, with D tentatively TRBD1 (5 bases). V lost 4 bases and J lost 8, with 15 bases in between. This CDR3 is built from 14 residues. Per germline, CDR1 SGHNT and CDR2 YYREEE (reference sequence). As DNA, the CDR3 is TGTGCCAGCAGCCCACAAGGGGAGGCGGAAAAACTGTTTTTT. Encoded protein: CASSPQGEAEKLFF.

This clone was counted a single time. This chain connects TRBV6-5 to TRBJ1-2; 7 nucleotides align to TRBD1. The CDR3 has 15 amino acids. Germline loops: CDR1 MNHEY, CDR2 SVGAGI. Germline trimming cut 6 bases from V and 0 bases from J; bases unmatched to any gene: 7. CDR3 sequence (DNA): TGTGCCAGCAGCCGAACAGGGGAGTCTAACTATGGCTACACCTTC. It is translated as CASSRTGESNYGYTF.

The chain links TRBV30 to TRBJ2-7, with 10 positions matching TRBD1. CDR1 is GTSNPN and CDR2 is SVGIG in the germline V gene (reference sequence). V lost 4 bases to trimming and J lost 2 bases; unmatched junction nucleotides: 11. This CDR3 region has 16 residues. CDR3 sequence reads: CAWTPVYGTGAYEQYF. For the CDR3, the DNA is TGTGCCTGGACCCCCGTGTATGGGACAGGGGCCTACGAGCAGTACTTC.

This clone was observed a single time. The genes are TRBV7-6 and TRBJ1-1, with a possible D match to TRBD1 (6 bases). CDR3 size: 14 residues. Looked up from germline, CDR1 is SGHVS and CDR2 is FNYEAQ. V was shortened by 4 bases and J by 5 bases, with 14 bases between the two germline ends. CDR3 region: CASSSQGIGTEAFF. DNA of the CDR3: TGTGCCAGCAGCTCCCAGGGGATTGGGACTGAAGCTTTCTTT.

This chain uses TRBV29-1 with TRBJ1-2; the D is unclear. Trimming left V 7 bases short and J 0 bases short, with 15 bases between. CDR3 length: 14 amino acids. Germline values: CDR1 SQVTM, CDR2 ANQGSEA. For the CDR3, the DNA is TGCAGCGCCCCGAGGGCACCATCTAACTATGGCTACACCTTC. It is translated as CSAPRAPSNYGYTF.

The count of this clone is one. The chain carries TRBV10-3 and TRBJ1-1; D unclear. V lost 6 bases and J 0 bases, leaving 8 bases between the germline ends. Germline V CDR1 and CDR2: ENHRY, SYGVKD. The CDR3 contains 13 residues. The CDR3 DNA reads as TGTGCCATCAGCGGGAGGATGAACACTGAAGCTTTCTTT. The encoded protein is CAISGRMNTEAFF.